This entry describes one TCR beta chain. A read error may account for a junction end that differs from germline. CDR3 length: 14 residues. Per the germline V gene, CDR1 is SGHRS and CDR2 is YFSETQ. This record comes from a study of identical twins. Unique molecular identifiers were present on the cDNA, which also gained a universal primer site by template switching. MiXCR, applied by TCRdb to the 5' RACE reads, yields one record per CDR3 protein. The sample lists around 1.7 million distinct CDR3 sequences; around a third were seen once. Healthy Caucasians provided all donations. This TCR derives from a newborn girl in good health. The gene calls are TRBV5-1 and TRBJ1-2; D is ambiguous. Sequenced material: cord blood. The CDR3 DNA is TGCGCCGGCAGCCCAGAGCAGGCCCACTATGGCTACACCTTC. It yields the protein CAGSPEQAHYGYTF.